These 12 T cell receptor beta chains were all obtained from the same sample, sequenced in a study of T cells in Graves' hyperthyroidism and ophthalmopathy. The TCR beta CDR3 regions underwent amplification using RNA transcripts as the source. Researchers ran a first-round RT-PCR on the TCR CDR3 using the HTBI primer set. In TCRdb, the multiplex PCR reads were re-called with MiXCR into one record per CDR3 protein. The repertoire includes hundreds of thousands of distinct CDR3 sequences, 35% to 40% of them detected once, and 7.5% to 9.5% sits in the top ten. The specimen sequenced was blood. The receptors here all came from a man younger than 35 with Graves' hyperthyroidism.

This clonotype was detected a few times. The chain couples TRBV7-2 to TRBJ2-7; tentative D call: TRBD2 (6 bases). V lost 4 bases, J lost 7 bases, and 11 bases lay in between. Germline lookup yields CDR1 SGHTA and CDR2 FQGNSA. The CDR3 length is 12 residues. The CDR3 loop reads CASSWEAGEQYF. CDR3 DNA sequence: TGTGCCAGCAGCTGGGAGGCGGGGGAGCAGTACTTC. Based on the CDR3 plus reference TRBV7-2 and TRBJ2-7, the full variable domain is GAGVSQSPSNKVTEKGKDVELRCDPISGHTALYWYRQSLGQGLEFLIYFQGNSAPDKSGLPSDRFSAERTGGSVSTLTIQRTQQEDSAVYLCASSWEAGEQYFGPGTRLTVT.

There are many counts of this clonotype. V usage is TRBV24-1 and J usage is TRBJ2-5, with D possibly matching TRBD1 (6 bases). V lost 12 bases, J lost 4 bases, and 11 bases lay in between. The CDR3 is 11 residues long. CDR1 is KGHDR and CDR2 is SFDVKD in the germline V gene. CDR3 in amino acids: CAVQGSETQYF. In DNA, the CDR3 is TGTGCCGTACAGGGTTCAGAGACCCAGTACTTC.

CDR3 in amino acids: CASRTGLNTEAFF. CDR3 bases: TGTGCCAGCAGAACAGGGTTAAACACTGAAGCTTTCTTT. This chain joins TRBV25-1 and TRBJ1-1; tentatively, D is TRBD1 (6 bases). The CDR3 spans 13 residues. V lost 6 bases, J lost 2 bases, and 10 bases lay in between. Looked up from germline, CDR1 is MGHDK and CDR2 is SYGVNS.

This clonotype was found many times. The chain joins TRBV12-3 or TRBV12-4 to TRBJ1-3; no firm D call. CDR3 length equals 13 residues. V was trimmed by 3 bases and J by 4 bases, leaving 7 bases between them. The CDR3 spells CASSFGPGNTIYF. CDR3 DNA: TGTGCCAGCAGTTTCGGACCGGGAAACACCATATATTTT.

The chain employs TRBV7-2 and TRBJ2-7; D unresolved. V shed 6 bases and J shed 0 bases, with 18 bases lying between them. CDR3 length: 16 residues. Germline CDR1 reads SGHTA; CDR2 reads FQGNSA. DNA of the CDR3: TGTGCCAGCAGTCCTACGCCTGTTAGGAGCTCCTACGAGCAGTACTTC. It specifies CASSPTPVRSSYEQYF.

The chain is built from TRBV5-8 and TRBJ2-5; maybe TRBD1 (6 bases). The CDR3 length is 17 residues. V was shortened by 0 bases and J by 4 bases, with 19 bases between the two germline ends. Germline lookup yields CDR1 SGHTS and CDR2 YDEGEE. CDR3: CASSLGHSAQGAETQYF. The CDR3 DNA reads TGTGCCAGCAGCTTGGGCCACTCCGCACAGGGCGCAGAGACCCAGTACTTC. The variable domain in full, with the rest retrieved from reference TRBV5-8 and TRBJ2-5, is EAGVTQSPTHLIKTRGQQATLRCSPISGHTSVYWYQQALGLGLQFLLWYDEGEERNRGNFPPRFSGRQFPNYSSELNVNALELEDSALYLCASSLGHSAQGAETQYFGPGTRLLVL.

This chain links TRBV2 with TRBJ2-7; no clear D. Per the germline V gene, CDR1 is SNHLY and CDR2 is FYNNEI. V was shortened by 7 bases and J by 0 bases, with 13 bases between the two germline ends. The CDR3 has 14 residues. CDR3 DNA sequence: TGTGCCAGCACCTACGCCCAAAGCTCCTACGAGCAGTACTTC. Its translation: CASTYAQSSYEQYF.

The chain links TRBV2 to TRBJ2-2, with D unresolved. This CDR3 is built from 15 residues. Deletions cut 3 bases from V and 1 base from J, with 9 bases between. Germline CDR1 is SNHLY and CDR2 is FYNNEI. The CDR3 spells CASSEYRRNTGELFF. CDR3 in DNA: TGTGCCAGCAGTGAGTATAGGAGGAACACCGGGGAGCTGTTTTTT.

This clonotype was detected only a few times. This rearrangement joins TRBV12-3 or TRBV12-4 to TRBJ2-7; tentative D call: TRBD1 (5 bases). The germline V and J ends were trimmed by 8 bases and 7 bases, with 21 bases remaining between them. The CDR3 consists of 14 residues. This chain's CDR3 is CASGKTETTWEQYF. Written as DNA, the CDR3 is TGTGCCAGCGGGAAGACAGAAACTACGTGGGAGCAGTACTTC.

The CDR3 reads CASGQTQETQYF. The DNA of the CDR3 is TGTGCCTCCGGACAGACCCAAGAGACCCAGTACTTC. This sequence joins TRBV11-1 and TRBJ2-5; TRBD1 might be the D (6 bases). Trimming pared 11 bases from V and 1 base from J, leaving 11 bases between. CDR3 length: 12 residues. Germline V gives CDR1 SGHAT, CDR2 FQDESV (reference sequence).

The chain joins TRBV29-1 to TRBJ1-4, with TRBD1 matching 8 bases. The germline V gene has CDR1 SQVTM and CDR2 ANQGSEA. Unmatched junction bases numbered 14, after V lost 7 bases and J lost 10 bases. The CDR3 extends over 14 amino acids. This chain's CDR3 is CSAETGQARGKLFF. CDR3 in DNA: TGCAGCGCCGAGACGGGACAGGCCCGGGGAAAACTGTTTTTT.

This clonotype appeared many times. The V call is TRBV20-1, the J call TRBJ2-5; the D is unclear. The CDR3 is made up of 11 amino acids. V was cut by 5 bases and J by 6 bases, with 10 bases left in between. Germline loops: CDR1 DFQATT, CDR2 SNEGSKA (reference sequence). The CDR3 DNA follows: TGCAGTGCTGTTGCGATAAAGACCCAGTACTTC. It yields the protein CSAVAIKTQYF.